The rows below give T cell receptor beta chains drawn from one sample of a study of early T cells in non-severe SARS-CoV-2 infection. MiXCR was run by TCRdb on the 5' RACE reads, yielding one entry per CDR3 protein. This table holds roughly 26,000 distinct CDR3 sequences, about 4% found once. Input material: whole blood. These receptors originate from an adult who was a healthcare worker with PCR-confirmed SARS-CoV-2 infection or an uninfected control (not recorded which). The CDR3 runs from the conserved cysteine through the conserved F or W. The size of a clone is reported for some rows only, either as once, few or many, or as a class for expanded clones.

abundance: NA
v_gene: TRBV9
CDR3aa: CASSVALAINEQFF

abundance: many
v_gene: TRBV19
CDR3aa: CASSRTGGYEQYF

abundance: many
v_gene: TRBV10-2
CDR3aa: CASYPVEAKNIQYF

abundance: many
v_gene: TRBV2
CDR3aa: CASSETGEQYF

abundance: NA
v_gene: TRBV27
CDR3aa: CASSSTRAGELFF

abundance: medium-sized
v_gene: TRBV7-2
CDR3aa: CASSPWDTLDYGYTF

abundance: few
v_gene: TRBV12-3/TRBV12-4
CDR3aa: CASSPLTSGATKNIQYF

abundance: many
v_gene: TRBV2
CDR3aa: CASTLGLAGVTGELFF

abundance: many
v_gene: TRBV5-1
CDR3aa: CASGYDGTVGYTF

abundance: many
v_gene: TRBV7-8
CDR3aa: CASSLTSGRYEQYF

abundance: few
v_gene: TRBV20-1
CDR3aa: CSAPQGSNTGELFF

abundance: NA
v_gene: TRBV30
CDR3aa: CAWSVHVIPEQFF

abundance: many
v_gene: TRBV19
CDR3aa: CASRPPGASNQPQHF

abundance: many
v_gene: TRBV10-1
CDR3aa: CASSETLNSPLHF

abundance: many
v_gene: TRBV3-1
CDR3aa: CASSQGGTATRWEKLFF

abundance: many
v_gene: TRBV18
CDR3aa: CASSQLSQGAFF

abundance: many
v_gene: TRBV24-1
CDR3aa: CATSAGTSGKRRNEQFF

abundance: few
v_gene: TRBV6-2/TRBV6-3
CDR3aa: CASRHRDSTYNEQFF

abundance: NA
v_gene: TRBV25-1
CDR3aa: CASSEMTSGRTDTQYF

abundance: many
v_gene: TRBV11-3
CDR3aa: CASSLDSGQETQYF

abundance: many
v_gene: TRBV6-2/TRBV6-3
CDR3aa: CASSYRIATGTTSSYNEQFF

abundance: many
v_gene: TRBV5-1
CDR3aa: CASSRPDGNSGNTIYF

abundance: many
v_gene: TRBV7-8
CDR3aa: CASSLRPGTSGYNEQFF

abundance: many
v_gene: TRBV5-1
CDR3aa: CASRIGMNTEAFF

abundance: many
v_gene: TRBV15
CDR3aa: CATSRDFSGNTIYF

abundance: many
v_gene: TRBV7-3
CDR3aa: CASSSGEWTDTQYF

abundance: many
v_gene: TRBV7-2
CDR3aa: CASSLASGSYEQYF

abundance: many
v_gene: TRBV20-1
CDR3aa: CSARYTSYNSPLHF

abundance: many
v_gene: TRBV20-1
CDR3aa: CSAPGGRGYEQYF

abundance: NA
v_gene: TRBV7-2
CDR3aa: CASSLAAVSGNTIYF

abundance: many
v_gene: TRBV19
CDR3aa: CASSIDLRTGLTTGELFF

abundance: many
v_gene: TRBV27
CDR3aa: CASSLLGRMRGYTF

abundance: many
v_gene: TRBV10-3
CDR3aa: CAIRPTGGRTYEQYF

abundance: many
v_gene: TRBV7-2
CDR3aa: CASSPFATITYEQYF

abundance: many
v_gene: TRBV24-1
CDR3aa: CATSVREGDEQFF

abundance: many
v_gene: TRBV6-1
CDR3aa: CASSAPGTETQYF

abundance: many
v_gene: TRBV4-1
CDR3aa: CASSQWLAGTGELFF

abundance: many
v_gene: TRBV29-1
CDR3aa: CSVEERGSYGYTF

abundance: many
v_gene: TRBV15
CDR3aa: CATSRDRTGGLVSYTF

abundance: many
v_gene: TRBV12-3/TRBV12-4
CDR3aa: CASSLREIGGELFF

abundance: many
v_gene: TRBV4-2
CDR3aa: CASSQGEEGSYEQYF

abundance: many
v_gene: TRBV19
CDR3aa: CASSMGRVDQPQHF

abundance: few
v_gene: TRBV21-1
CDR3aa: CASSKARGSPNTGELFF

abundance: NA
v_gene: TRBV6-5
CDR3aa: CASSLQGGRNQPQHF

abundance: many
v_gene: TRBV18
CDR3aa: CASSLGAYGYTF

abundance: medium-sized
v_gene: TRBV7-2
CDR3aa: CASSLDSVEETQYF

abundance: NA
v_gene: TRBV4-3
CDR3aa: CASSLDSYNEQFF

abundance: many
v_gene: TRBV18
CDR3aa: CASSPGLAGDNEQFF

abundance: few
v_gene: TRBV5-1
CDR3aa: CASSLQTEYEQYF

abundance: many
v_gene: TRBV20-1
CDR3aa: CSARGANSPLHF

abundance: many
v_gene: TRBV24-1
CDR3aa: CATSAPDRLYEQYF

abundance: few
v_gene: TRBV11-2
CDR3aa: CASSSLAGGPRKTQYF

abundance: many
v_gene: TRBV4-2
CDR3aa: CASSQDWDRSRNSPLHF

abundance: many
v_gene: TRBV7-2
CDR3aa: CASRLGLAGRGEQFF

abundance: many
v_gene: TRBV2
CDR3aa: CASSGQGEADTQYF

abundance: many
v_gene: TRBV11-3
CDR3aa: CASSLLAGTIGEQFF

abundance: many
v_gene: TRBV18
CDR3aa: CASSPGLAGGDEQFF

abundance: few
v_gene: TRBV7-2
CDR3aa: CASSLAGTANYGYTF

abundance: many
v_gene: TRBV9
CDR3aa: CASSPGQYSYEQYF

abundance: many
v_gene: TRBV7-6
CDR3aa: CASSPPGLAGYNEQFF